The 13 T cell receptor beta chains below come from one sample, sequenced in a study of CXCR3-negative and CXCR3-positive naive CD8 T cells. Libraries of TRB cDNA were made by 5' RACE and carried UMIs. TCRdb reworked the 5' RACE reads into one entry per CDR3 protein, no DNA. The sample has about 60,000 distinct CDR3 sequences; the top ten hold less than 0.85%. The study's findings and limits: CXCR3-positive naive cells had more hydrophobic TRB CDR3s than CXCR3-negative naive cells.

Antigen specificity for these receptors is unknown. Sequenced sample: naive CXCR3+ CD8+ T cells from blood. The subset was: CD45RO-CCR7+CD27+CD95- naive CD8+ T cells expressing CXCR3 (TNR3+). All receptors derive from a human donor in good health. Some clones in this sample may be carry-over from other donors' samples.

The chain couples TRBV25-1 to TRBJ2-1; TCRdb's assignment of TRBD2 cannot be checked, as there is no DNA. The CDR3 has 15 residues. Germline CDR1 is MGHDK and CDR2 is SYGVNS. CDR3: CASSEPVYGENEQFF.

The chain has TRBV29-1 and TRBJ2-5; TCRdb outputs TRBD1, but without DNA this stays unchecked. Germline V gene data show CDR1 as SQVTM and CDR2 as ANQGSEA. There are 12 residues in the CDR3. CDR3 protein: CSAWDSEETQYF.

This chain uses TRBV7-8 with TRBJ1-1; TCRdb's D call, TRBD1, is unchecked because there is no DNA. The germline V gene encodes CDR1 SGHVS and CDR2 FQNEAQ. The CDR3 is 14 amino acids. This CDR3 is CASSLLGQGTEAFF. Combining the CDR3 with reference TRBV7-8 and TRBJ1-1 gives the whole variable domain GAGVSQSPRYKVAKRGQDVALRCDPISGHVSLFWYQQALGQGPEFLTYFQNEAQLDKSGLPSDRFFAERPEGSVSTLKIQRTQQEDSAVYLCASSLLGQGTEAFFGQGTRLTVV.

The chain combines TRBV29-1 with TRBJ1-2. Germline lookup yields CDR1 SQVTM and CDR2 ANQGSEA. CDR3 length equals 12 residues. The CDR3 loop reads CSVIREDYGYTF.

The chain's CDR3 is CASSPGTSVYEQFF. The chain recombines TRBV11-2 with TRBJ2-1; TCRdb calls TRBD2, which cannot be checked without DNA. Germline V gene lookup returns CDR1 SGHAT and CDR2 FQNNGV. The CDR3 covers 14 residues.

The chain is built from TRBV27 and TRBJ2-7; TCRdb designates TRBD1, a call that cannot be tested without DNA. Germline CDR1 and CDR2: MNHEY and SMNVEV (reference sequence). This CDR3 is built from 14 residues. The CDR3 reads CAVRWGQGFYEQYF.

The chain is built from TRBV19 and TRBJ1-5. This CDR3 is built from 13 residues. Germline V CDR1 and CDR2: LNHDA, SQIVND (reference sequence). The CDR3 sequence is CASSQLSNQPQHF.

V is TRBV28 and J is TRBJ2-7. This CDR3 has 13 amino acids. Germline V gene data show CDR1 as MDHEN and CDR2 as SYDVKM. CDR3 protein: CASSFISRNEQYF.

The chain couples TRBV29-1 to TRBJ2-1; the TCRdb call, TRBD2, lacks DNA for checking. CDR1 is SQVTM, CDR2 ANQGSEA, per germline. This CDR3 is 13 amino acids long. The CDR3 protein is CSVGLAGENEQFF.

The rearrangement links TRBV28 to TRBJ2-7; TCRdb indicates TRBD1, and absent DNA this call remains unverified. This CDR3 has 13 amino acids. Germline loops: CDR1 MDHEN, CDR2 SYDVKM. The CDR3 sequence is CASSPTGYHEQYF.

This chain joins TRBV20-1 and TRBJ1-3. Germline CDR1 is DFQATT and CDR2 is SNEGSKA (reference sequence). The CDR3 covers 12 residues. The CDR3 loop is CSAWEDRGTIYF.

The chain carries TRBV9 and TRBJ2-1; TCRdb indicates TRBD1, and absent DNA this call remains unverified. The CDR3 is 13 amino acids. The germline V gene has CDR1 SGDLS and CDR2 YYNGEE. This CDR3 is CASSVGDHNEQFF.

The CDR3: CASSSTGWANTEAFF. J is TRBJ1-1 and V is TRBV27; the D gene TCRdb calls, TRBD1, cannot be checked with no DNA. The CDR3 sequence is 15 residues long. Germline assignment: CDR1 MNHEY and CDR2 SMNVEV (reference sequence).